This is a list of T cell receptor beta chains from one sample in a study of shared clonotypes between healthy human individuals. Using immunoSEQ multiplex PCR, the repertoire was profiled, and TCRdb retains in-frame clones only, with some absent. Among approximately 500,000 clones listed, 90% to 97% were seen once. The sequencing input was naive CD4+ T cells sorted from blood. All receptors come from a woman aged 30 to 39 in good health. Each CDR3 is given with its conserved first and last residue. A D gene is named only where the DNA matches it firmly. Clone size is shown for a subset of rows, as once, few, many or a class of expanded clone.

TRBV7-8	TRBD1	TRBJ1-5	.	TGTGCCAGCAGCTTACTGAGTGGGGACAGGGTTCTTCGGGTCAATCAGCCCCAGCATTTT	CASSLLSGDRVLRVNQPQHF
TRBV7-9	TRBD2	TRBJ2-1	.	TGTGCCAGCAGCTTAAGGTTCGGAACCGGGGGGGTTGAGCAGTTCTTC	CASSLRFGTGGVEQFF
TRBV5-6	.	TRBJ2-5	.	TGTGCCAGCAGCTTGGCCGCGGGATCAACCCAGTACTTC	CASSLAAGSTQYF
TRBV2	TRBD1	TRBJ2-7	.	TGTGCCAGCAGTGAATTTGGGAGGACAGGGGCCTACGAGCAGTACTTC	CASSEFGRTGAYEQYF
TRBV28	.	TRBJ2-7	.	TGTGCCAGCAGCCCCGGACAGAGCAAGTCCTACGAGCAGTACTTC	CASSPGQSKSYEQYF
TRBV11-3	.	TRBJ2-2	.	TGTGCCAGCAGCCTCGAGATGAACACCGGGGAGCTGTTTTTT	CASSLEMNTGELFF
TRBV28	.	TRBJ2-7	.	TGTGCCAGCAGTTTAACGACAGTAATCCCCTACGAGCAGTACTTC	CASSLTTVIPYEQYF
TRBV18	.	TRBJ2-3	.	TGTGCCAGCTCACTTGATGCAAGCACAGATACGCAGTATTTT	CASSLDASTDTQYF
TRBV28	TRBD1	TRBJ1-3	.	TGTGCCAGCAGTTCCCCGGGACAGTTAAACACCATATATTTT	CASSSPGQLNTIYF
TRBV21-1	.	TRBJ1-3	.	TGTGCCAGCAGCCCCCGCATTCCAGGGGCTGGAAACACCATATATTTT	CASSPRIPGAGNTIYF
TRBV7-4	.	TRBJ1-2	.	TGTGCCAGCAGCCAAAACCCGACGACGGACGACGCCGGCTACACCTTC	CASSQNPTTDDAGYTF
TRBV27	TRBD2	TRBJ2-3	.	TGTGCCAGCAGTCAGGGACTAGCGGTTGCAGATACGCAGTATTTT	CASSQGLAVADTQYF
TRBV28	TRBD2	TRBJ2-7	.	TGTGCCAGCAGTTTATCGACTAGCGGAGAGTACTTC	CASSLSTSGEYF
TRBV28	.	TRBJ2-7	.	TGTGCCAGCAGTTTCAGTGGGGCCCTCGGGCAGTACTTC	CASSFSGALGQYF
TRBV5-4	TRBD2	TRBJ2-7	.	TGTGCCAGCAGCCCGACTAGCGGGAGGGCCTACGAGCAGTACTTC	CASSPTSGRAYEQYF
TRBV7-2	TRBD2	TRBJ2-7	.	TGTGCCAGCAGCCCTGAGTTCGGACTAGCGGGAGCCGAGCAGTACTTC	CASSPEFGLAGAEQYF
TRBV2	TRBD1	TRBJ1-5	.	TGTGCCAGCAGTGGACAGGGAATAAGCAATCAGCCCCAGCATTTT	CASSGQGISNQPQHF
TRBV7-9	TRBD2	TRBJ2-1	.	TGTGCCAGCAGCACTAGCGCAAATGAGCAGTTCTTC	CASSTSANEQFF
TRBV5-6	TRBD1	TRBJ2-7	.	TGTGCCAGCAGCCAGGACAGGCTTCACTCCTACGAGCAGTACTTC	CASSQDRLHSYEQYF
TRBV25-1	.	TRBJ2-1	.	TGTGCCAGCAGTGACACTGCTCGGAGGTACAATGAGCAGTTCTTC	CASSDTARRYNEQFF
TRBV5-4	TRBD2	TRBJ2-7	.	TGTGCCAGCAGCTGGGCTAGCGGGAGCTCCTACGAGCAGTACTTC	CASSWASGSSYEQYF
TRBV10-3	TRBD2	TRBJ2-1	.	TGTGCCTCTCGGACTAGCGGGAACAATGAGCAGTTCTTC	CASRTSGNNEQFF
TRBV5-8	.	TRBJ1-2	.	TGTGCCAGCAGCCCGCGGCGGGATGGCTACACCTTC	CASSPRRDGYTF
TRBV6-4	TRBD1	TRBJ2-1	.	TGTGCCAGCAGTGACGGGACAGGGGGCAATGAGCAGTTCTTC	CASSDGTGGNEQFF
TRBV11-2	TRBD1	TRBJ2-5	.	TGTGCCAGCAGCTCCCTTTTGGACAGGGGGTGGCAAGAGACCCAGTACTTC	CASSSLLDRGWQETQYF
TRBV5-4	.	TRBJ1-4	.	TGTGCCAGCAGCTTGGCCGAAGGCAGACTGTTTTTT	CASSLAEGRLFF
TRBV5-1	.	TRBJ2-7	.	TGCGCCAGCAGCTCGAGGGCGGGCTCCTACGAGCAGTACTTC	CASSSRAGSYEQYF
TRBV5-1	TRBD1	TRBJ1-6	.	TGCGCCAGCAGCTCCGGGACAGGGACTTCACCCCTCCACTTT	CASSSGTGTSPLHF
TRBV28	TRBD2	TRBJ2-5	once	TGTGCCAGCATTCCCGATGTGGGGGGAGGGAGGGAGACCCAGTACTTC	CASIPDVGGGRETQYF
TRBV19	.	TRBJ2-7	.	TGTGCCACTACTCGGAGCAGGGACTCCTACGAGCAGTACTTC	CATTRSRDSYEQYF
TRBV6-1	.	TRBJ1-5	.	TGTGCCAGCAGTGAAGCGGGCGGCCAGCCCCAGCATTTT	CASSEAGGQPQHF
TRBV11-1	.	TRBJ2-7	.	TGTGCCAGCAGCCAGACCCGGGAGAAACTTACCTACGAGCAGTACTTC	CASSQTREKLTYEQYF
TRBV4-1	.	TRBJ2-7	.	TGCGCCAGCAGCCAAGATTCTATAGCAGCGAATCGGTACGAGCAGTACTTC	CASSQDSIAANRYEQYF
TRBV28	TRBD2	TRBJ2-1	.	TGTGCCAGCAGTGGAACCCCTCTAGCGGGCGGGAATGAGCAGTTCTTC	CASSGTPLAGGNEQFF
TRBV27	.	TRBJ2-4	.	TGTGCCAGCATGTCATTGGGAGCGAAAAACATTCAGTACTTC	CASMSLGAKNIQYF
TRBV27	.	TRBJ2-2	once	TGTGCCAGCAGTAAAAACTACGGAGGTGGAGAGCTGTTTTTT	CASSKNYGGGELFF
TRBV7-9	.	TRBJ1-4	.	TGTGCCAGCAGCCCCGGGAGGGGGGCTAATGAAAAACTGTTTTTT	CASSPGRGANEKLFF
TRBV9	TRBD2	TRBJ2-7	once	TGTGCCAGCAGCGTAGACGTCGGACTAGCGGGAGGCTACGAACAGTACTTC	CASSVDVGLAGGYEQYF
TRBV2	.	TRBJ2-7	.	TGTGCCGGAGGTGCGTCCCCAGGGTTCTACGAGCAGTACTTC	CAGGASPGFYEQYF
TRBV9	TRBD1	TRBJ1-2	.	TGTGCCAGCACCGAAATTACAGGGGGCTATGGCTACACCTTC	CASTEITGGYGYTF